This T cell receptor beta chain appears in the sequencing data of a study of T cell repertoires in cytomegalovirus infection. Germline V CDR1 and CDR2: DFQATT, SNEGSKA (reference sequence). With 1 base removed from V and 0 bases from J, the gap between germline ends came to 7 bases. The CDR3 is 14 amino acids. Each CDR3 protein is one row after TCRdb ran MiXCR on the reads. This sample carries under 500,000 distinct CDR3 sequences, about 44% of them seen once, and the ten largest clones take just under 45%. With regard to this clonotype: Its antigen is not known.

This receptor was identified in a human donor in good health (CMV status not recorded). Some clones in this sample may be carry-over from other donors' samples. The chain recombines TRBV20-1 with TRBJ2-1; D is unresolved. This material consisted of cultured PBMCs, taken from culture after CMV antigen stimulation. The CDR3 nucleotides are TGCAGTGCTAGAGGTGGCTTCTCCTACAATGAGCAGTTCTTC. It encodes CSARGGFSYNEQFF.